The clone carrying this TCR beta chain was seen many times. Its antigen is undetermined. This sample stems from a study of CD8+CD57+ T cells in acquired aplastic anemia. Study overall: CD4+ cell libraries from healthy donors averaged around 11 million reads.

Investigators profiled TCR beta VDJ and CDR3 from genomic DNA template. MiXCR was run by TCRdb on the reads, yielding one entry per CDR3 protein. The table includes 180,000 or so distinct CDR3 sequences, 40% to 55% detected once. The study, taken as a whole, reports: Significance was not reached for CD8+ Simpson's diversity between patients and controls. In common between the patients and the controls were approximately 30 CD8+ CDR3 sequences.

This TCR was sampled from a human donor in good health. Material for sequencing was sorted CD4+, CD8+, or CD8+CD57+ T cells (not recorded which) from PBMCs.

Here the CDR3 reads CASSFFGGGETQYF. The CDR3 nucleotides are TGTGCCAGCAGTTTTTTCGGGGGCGGAGAGACCCAGTACTTC. The rearrangement joins TRBV7-3 to TRBJ2-5; D assignment may be TRBD1 or TRBD2 (6 bases each). Trimming pared 6 bases from V and 4 bases from J, leaving 15 bases between. The CDR3 has 14 amino acids. CDR1 is SGHTA and CDR2 is FQGTGA in the germline V gene.